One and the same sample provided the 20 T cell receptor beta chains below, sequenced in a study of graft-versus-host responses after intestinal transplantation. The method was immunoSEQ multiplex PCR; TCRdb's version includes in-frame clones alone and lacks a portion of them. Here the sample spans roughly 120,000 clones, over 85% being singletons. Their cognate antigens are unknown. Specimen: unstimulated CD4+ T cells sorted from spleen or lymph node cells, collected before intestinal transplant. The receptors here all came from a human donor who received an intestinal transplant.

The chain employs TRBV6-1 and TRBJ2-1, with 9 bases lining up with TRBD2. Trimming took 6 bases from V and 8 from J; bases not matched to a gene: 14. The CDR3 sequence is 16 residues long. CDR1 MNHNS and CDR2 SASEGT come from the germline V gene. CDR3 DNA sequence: TGTGCCAGCAGGGAAATTAGCGGGAGCCGGGGGTATGAGCAGTTCTTC. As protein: CASREISGSRGYEQFF.

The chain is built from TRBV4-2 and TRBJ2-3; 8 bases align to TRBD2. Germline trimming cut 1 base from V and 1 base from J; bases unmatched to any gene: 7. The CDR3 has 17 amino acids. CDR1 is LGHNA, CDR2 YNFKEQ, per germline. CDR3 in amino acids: CASSQGSIGRGTDTQYF. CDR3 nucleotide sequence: TGTGCCAGCAGCCAAGGTTCGATCGGGAGGGGCACAGATACGCAGTATTTT.

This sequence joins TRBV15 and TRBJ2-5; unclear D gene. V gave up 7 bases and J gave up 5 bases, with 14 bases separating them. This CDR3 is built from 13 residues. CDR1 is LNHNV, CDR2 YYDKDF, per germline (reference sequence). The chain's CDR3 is CATTRQTGETQYF. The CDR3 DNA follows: TGTGCCACCACCAGGCAGACCGGGGAGACCCAGTACTTC.

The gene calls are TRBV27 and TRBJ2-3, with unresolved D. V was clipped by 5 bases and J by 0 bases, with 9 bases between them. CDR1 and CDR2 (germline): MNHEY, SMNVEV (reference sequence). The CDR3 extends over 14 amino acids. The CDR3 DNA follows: TGTGCCAGCAGTGCCTACTTTAGCACAGATACGCAGTATTTT. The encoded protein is CASSAYFSTDTQYF.

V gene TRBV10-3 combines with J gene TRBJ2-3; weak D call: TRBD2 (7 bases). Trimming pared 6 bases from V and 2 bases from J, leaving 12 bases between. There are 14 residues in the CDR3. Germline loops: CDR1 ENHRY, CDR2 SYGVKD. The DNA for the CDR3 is TGTGCCATCAGCCACAGGGACTACACAGATACGCAGTATTTT. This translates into CAISHRDYTDTQYF.

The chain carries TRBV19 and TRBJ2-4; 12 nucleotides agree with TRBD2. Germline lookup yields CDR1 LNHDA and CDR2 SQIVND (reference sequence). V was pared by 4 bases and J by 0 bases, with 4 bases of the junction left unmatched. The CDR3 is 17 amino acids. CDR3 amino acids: CASSTLAGGLAKNIQYF. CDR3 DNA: TGTGCCAGTAGTACCCTAGCGGGAGGGTTAGCCAAAAACATTCAGTACTTC.

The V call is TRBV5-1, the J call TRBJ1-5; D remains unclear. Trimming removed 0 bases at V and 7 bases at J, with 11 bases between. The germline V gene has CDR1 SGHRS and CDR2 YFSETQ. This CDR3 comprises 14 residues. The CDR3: CASSLGGVDQPQHF. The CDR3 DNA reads TGCGCCAGCAGCTTGGGCGGGGTTGACCAGCCCCAGCATTTT.

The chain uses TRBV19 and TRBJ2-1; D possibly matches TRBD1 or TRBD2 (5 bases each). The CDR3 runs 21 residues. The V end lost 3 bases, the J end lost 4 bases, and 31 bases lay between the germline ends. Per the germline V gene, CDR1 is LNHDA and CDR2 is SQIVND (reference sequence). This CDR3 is CASSMGRTLRRGGPLYNEQFF. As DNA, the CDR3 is TGTGCCAGTAGTATGGGGCGGACCCTCAGGAGAGGAGGCCCCCTTTACAATGAGCAGTTCTTC.

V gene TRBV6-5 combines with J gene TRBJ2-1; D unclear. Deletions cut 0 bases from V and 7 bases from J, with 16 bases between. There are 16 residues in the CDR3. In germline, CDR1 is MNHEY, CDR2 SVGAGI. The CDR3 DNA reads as TGTGCCAGCAGTTACTCGTTCAGCCTGATGAGTAATGAGCAGTTCTTC. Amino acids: CASSYSFSLMSNEQFF.

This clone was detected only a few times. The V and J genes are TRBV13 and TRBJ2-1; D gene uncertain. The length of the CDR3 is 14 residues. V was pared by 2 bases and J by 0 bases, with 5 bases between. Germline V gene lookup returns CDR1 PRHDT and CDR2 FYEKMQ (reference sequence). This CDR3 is CASSLSASYNEQFF. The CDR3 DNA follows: TGTGCCAGCAGCTTATCCGCCTCCTACAATGAGCAGTTCTTC.

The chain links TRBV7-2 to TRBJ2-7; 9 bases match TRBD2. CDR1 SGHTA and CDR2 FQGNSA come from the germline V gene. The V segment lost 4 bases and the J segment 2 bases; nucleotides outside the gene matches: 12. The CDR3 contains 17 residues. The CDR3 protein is CASSSNPPGLATYEQYF. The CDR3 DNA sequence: TGTGCCAGCAGCTCAAACCCACCGGGACTAGCAACCTACGAGCAGTACTTC.

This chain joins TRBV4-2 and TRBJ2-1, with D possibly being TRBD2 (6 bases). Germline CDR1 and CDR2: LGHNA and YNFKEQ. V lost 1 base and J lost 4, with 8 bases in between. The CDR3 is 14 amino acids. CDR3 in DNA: TGTGCCAGCAGCCAAGGGAGGGAATACAATGAGCAGTTCTTC. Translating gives CASSQGREYNEQFF.

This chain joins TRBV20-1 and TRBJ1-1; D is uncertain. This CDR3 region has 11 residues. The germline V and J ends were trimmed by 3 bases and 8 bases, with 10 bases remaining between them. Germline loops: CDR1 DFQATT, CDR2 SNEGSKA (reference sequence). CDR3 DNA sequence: TGCAGTGCTAGGGGTCCTCTGGAAGCTTTCTTT. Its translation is CSARGPLEAFF.

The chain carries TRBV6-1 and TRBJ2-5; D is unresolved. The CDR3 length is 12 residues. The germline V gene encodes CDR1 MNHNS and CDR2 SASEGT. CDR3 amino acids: CARWTEEETQYF. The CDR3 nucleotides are TGTGCGCGGTGGACGGAAGAAGAGACCCAGTACTTC.

The CDR3 sequence: CASSIGQYLGQYF. The CDR3 bases are TGTGCCAGTAGTATCGGACAGTACTTAGGTCAGTACTTC. This chain links TRBV19 with TRBJ2-4; D is perhaps TRBD1 (6 bases). The CDR3 runs 13 residues. Trimming removed 3 bases at V and 12 bases at J, with 15 bases between. The germline V gene encodes CDR1 LNHDA and CDR2 SQIVND (reference sequence).

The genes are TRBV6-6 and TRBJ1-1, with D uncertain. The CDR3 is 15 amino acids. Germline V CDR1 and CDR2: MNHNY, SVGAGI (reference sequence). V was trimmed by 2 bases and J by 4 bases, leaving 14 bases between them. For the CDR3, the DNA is TGTGCCAGCAGTTACCCCTTTGGATGGGCCACTGAAGCTTTCTTT. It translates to CASSYPFGWATEAFF.

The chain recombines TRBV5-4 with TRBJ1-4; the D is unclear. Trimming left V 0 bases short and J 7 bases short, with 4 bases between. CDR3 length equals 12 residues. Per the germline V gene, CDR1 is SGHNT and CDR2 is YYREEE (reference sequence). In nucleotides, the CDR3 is TGTGCCAGCAGCTTGGACGGTGAAAAACTGTTTTTT. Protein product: CASSLDGEKLFF.

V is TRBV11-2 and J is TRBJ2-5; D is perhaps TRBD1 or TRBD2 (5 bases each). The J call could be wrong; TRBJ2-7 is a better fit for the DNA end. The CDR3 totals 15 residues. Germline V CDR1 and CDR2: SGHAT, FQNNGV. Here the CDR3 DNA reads TGTGCCAGCAGCGGCCTGGGACCGCCCCTCTACGAGCAGTACTTC. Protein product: CASSGLGPPLYEQYF.

In nucleotides, the CDR3 is TGTGCCAGCAGCCGAGCCAGGAGCTCCTACGAGCAGTACTTC. This sequence encodes CASSRARSSYEQYF. The chain couples TRBV11-2 to TRBJ2-7; D unresolved. Trimming took 5 bases from V and 0 from J, leaving 11 bases between them. Germline V gives CDR1 SGHAT, CDR2 FQNNGV. This CDR3 comprises 14 residues.

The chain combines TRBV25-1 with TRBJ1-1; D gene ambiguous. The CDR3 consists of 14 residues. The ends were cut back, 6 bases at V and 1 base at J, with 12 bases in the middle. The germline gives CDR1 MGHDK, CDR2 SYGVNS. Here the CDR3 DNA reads TGTGCCAGCAGGAGTGGGCTATCGAACACTGAAGCTTTCTTT. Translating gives CASRSGLSNTEAFF.